Following are 22 T cell receptor beta chains from one sample sequenced in a study of T-cell memory formation after mild COVID-19. TCRdb passed the 5' RACE reads through MiXCR, listing each CDR3 protein once. The data contain over 95,000 distinct CDR3 sequences, over 20% of them seen just once; the ten biggest clones take up about 38%. Specimen: PBMCs or a T cell subset sorted from them (not recorded which). The receptors shown here come from a man in his late teens or twenties who had mild COVID-19 (a few samples of this study predate the infection). Cell type and time point are not known.

This clonotype appeared a few times. CDR3 amino acids: CASRQGQSSYNEQFF. CDR3 nucleotides: TGTGCCAGCAGGCAGGGACAGAGCTCCTACAATGAGCAGTTCTTC. The chain is built from TRBV6-2 or TRBV6-3 and TRBJ2-1; 7 bases align to TRBD1. V gave up 6 bases and J gave up 0 bases; unmatched junction bases: 5. The CDR3 loop spans 15 amino acids. Germline V gene lookup returns CDR1 MNHEY and CDR2 SVGEGT.

This clonotype has a count of ten or more. The rearrangement uses TRBV15 and TRBJ2-5; no definite D call. V was shortened by 3 bases and J by 0 bases, with 8 bases between the two germline ends. Germline V CDR1 and CDR2: LNHNV, YYDKDF (reference sequence). The CDR3 is 14 residues long. The CDR3 region has the DNA TGTGCCACCAGCAGCGGACGGGACCAAGAGACCCAGTACTTC. Protein product: CATSSGRDQETQYF.

This chain joins TRBV4-1 and TRBJ1-5, with D tentatively TRBD1 (6 bases). The CDR3 consists of 16 residues. V was cut by 0 bases and J by 4 bases, with 13 bases left in between. The germline gives CDR1 MGHRA, CDR2 YSYEKL. CDR3 sequence (DNA): TGCGCCAGCAGCCAAGATGGCCAGGGGTTGAATCAGCCCCAGCATTTT. Its protein is CASSQDGQGLNQPQHF.

The chain employs TRBV15 and TRBJ2-7, with a weak D call TRBD1 (6 bases). CDR1 LNHNV and CDR2 YYDKDF come from the germline V gene (reference sequence). Trimming removed 3 bases from V and 2 bases from J, with 14 bases in between. The CDR3 has 15 residues. CDR3 DNA: TGTGCCACCAGCAGCCAGGGGAATGGGGCCTACGAGCAGTACGTC. Encoded protein: CATSSQGNGAYEQYV.

The rearrangement joins TRBV15 to TRBJ1-1, with a possible D match to TRBD1 (5 bases). The germline V and J ends were trimmed by 1 base and 1 base, with 10 bases remaining between them. Per the germline V gene, CDR1 is LNHNV and CDR2 is YYDKDF (reference sequence). The CDR3 sequence is 15 residues long. CDR3 sequence reads: CATSRADTRNTEAFF. The CDR3, as DNA: TGTGCCACCAGCAGAGCGGACACCCGGAACACTGAAGCTTTCTTT. Together with reference TRBV15 and TRBJ1-1, the CDR3 gives the full variable domain: DAMVIQNPRYQVTQFGKPVTLSCSQTLNHNVMYWYQQKSSQAPKLLFHYYDKDFNNEADTPDNFQSRRPNTSFCFLDIRSPGLGDTAMYLCATSRADTRNTEAFFGQGTRLTVV.

This chain joins TRBV6-2 or TRBV6-3 and TRBJ2-5; D uncertain. The V end lost 2 bases, the J end lost 5 bases, and 12 bases lay between the germline ends. Germline V gives CDR1 MNHEY, CDR2 SVGEGT. This CDR3 is 14 amino acids long. DNA for the CDR3: TGTGCCAGCAGTTACAACTCTCCCGGGGAGACCCAGTACTTC. Translation gives CASSYNSPGETQYF.

The rearrangement uses TRBV12-3 or TRBV12-4 and TRBJ2-2, with 10 bases fitting TRBD1. There are 16 residues in the CDR3. With V trimmed by 7 bases and J by 5 bases, 10 bases remained unmatched. CDR3: CASTRQGAIWTGELFF. The DNA of the CDR3 is TGTGCCAGCACTAGACAGGGGGCTATATGGACCGGGGAGCTGTTTTTT.

The rearrangement uses TRBV6-1 and TRBJ2-2; D unresolved. V shed 1 base and J shed 9 bases, with 12 bases lying between them. This CDR3 comprises 14 residues. CDR1 is MNHNS and CDR2 is SASEGT in the germline V gene. CDR3 in amino acids: CASSEVRFLRELFF. In nucleotides, the CDR3 is TGTGCCAGCAGTGAAGTTCGGTTCCTCCGGGAGCTGTTTTTT.

Only a few counts were recorded for this clonotype. This rearrangement joins TRBV7-9 to TRBJ2-1, with TRBD1 as a possible D gene (6 bases). This CDR3 contains 13 residues. Trimming removed 6 bases from V and 10 bases from J, with 16 bases in between. Looked up from germline, CDR1 is SEHNR and CDR2 is FQNEAQ (reference sequence). CDR3 protein: CASSNSGTFEQFF. As DNA, the CDR3 is TGTGCCAGCAGTAACTCCGGGACATTCGAGCAGTTCTTC.

The chain combines TRBV5-1 with TRBJ2-7; 11 bases align to TRBD2. The CDR3 spans 15 residues. From germline, CDR1 is SGHRS and CDR2 YFSETQ. Trimming cost V 4 bases and J 3 bases; bases outside gene matches: 6. The CDR3, as DNA: TGCGCCAGCAGCGTGTCTAGCGGGGGGTACTACGAGCAGTACGTC. Translated: CASSVSSGGYYEQYV.

In its sample, this clonotype was seen a few times. For the CDR3, the DNA is TGTGCCAGCAGCTTAACGGCAGGGCCAGAGACCCAGTACTTC. This sequence encodes CASSLTAGPETQYF. The chain combines TRBV7-9 with TRBJ2-5, with a possible D match to TRBD1 (5 bases). The germline V and J ends were trimmed by 2 bases and 4 bases, with 11 bases remaining between them. The germline CDR1 and CDR2 sequences are SEHNR and FQNEAQ (reference sequence). The CDR3 spans 14 residues.

This clonotype was found a few times. The chain employs TRBV7-6 and TRBJ1-1, with TRBD1 identical over 7 bases. The length of the CDR3 is 15 residues. The J segment lost 1 base and the V segment lost 5 bases, leaving 7 bases of the junction unmatched. The germline gives CDR1 SGHVS, CDR2 FNYEAQ. CDR3 sequence (DNA): TGTGCCAGCAGCCCCAGGGGGGTTGAGAACACTGAAGCTTTCTTT. This sequence encodes CASSPRGVENTEAFF.

This clonotype has just a few counts. The rearrangement uses TRBV29-1 and TRBJ1-1; D is unresolved. The CDR3 contains 11 residues. Germline V gene lookup returns CDR1 SQVTM and CDR2 ANQGSEA. V was shortened by 0 bases and J by 3 bases, with 2 bases between the two germline ends. CDR3 DNA: TGCAGCGTTGAAGATGACACTGAAGCTTTCTTT. This sequence encodes CSVEDDTEAFF. The whole variable domain, remainder taken from reference TRBV29-1 and TRBJ1-1, is SAVISQKPSRDICQRGTSLTIQCQVDSQVTMMFWYRQQPGQSLTLIATANQGSEATYESGFVIDKFPISRPNLTFSTLTVSNMSPEDSSIYLCSVEDDTEAFFGQGTRLTVV.

This clonotype was recorded a few times. The chain links TRBV20-1 to TRBJ2-5; TRBD2 is a possible D gene (6 bases). Germline V CDR1 and CDR2: DFQATT, SNEGSKA (reference sequence). V lost 0 bases and J lost 5, with 13 bases in between. CDR3 length: 14 amino acids. The CDR3 region has the DNA TGCAGTGCTAGAGAAGGCGGGGCGACGGAGACCCAGTACTTC. This encodes CSAREGGATETQYF.

The chain couples TRBV9 to TRBJ1-2; 8 nucleotides match TRBD1. In germline, CDR1 is SGDLS, CDR2 YYNGEE. The CDR3 sequence is 13 residues long. Losses at the gene ends were 6 bases for V and 8 bases for J; bases not matched to a gene: 9. CDR3 nucleotides: TGTGCCAGCACCCCAAGCAGGGGGCAAGGCTACACCTTC. Translating gives CASTPSRGQGYTF.

This chain joins TRBV3-1 and TRBJ2-7; D ambiguous. From germline, CDR1 is LGHDT and CDR2 YNNKEL (reference sequence). This CDR3 comprises 16 residues. V gave up 0 bases and J gave up 2 bases, with 14 bases separating them. The CDR3 reads CASSQDKGIPTYEQYF. Here the CDR3 DNA reads TGTGCCAGCAGCCAAGATAAAGGCATTCCGACCTACGAGCAGTACTTC.

The chain employs TRBV7-2 and TRBJ2-5; TRBD2 might be the D (5 bases). There are 15 residues in the CDR3. Germline values: CDR1 SGHTA, CDR2 FQGNSA. With 4 bases removed from V and 4 bases from J, the gap between germline ends came to 16 bases. The CDR3 DNA reads as TGTGCCAGCAGCTCTACGGGGAGATTGGGAGAGACCCAGTACTTC. This codes for CASSSTGRLGETQYF.

This clonotype was detected a few times. The V gene is TRBV5-1, the J gene TRBJ2-1, with D possibly being TRBD2 (6 bases). The CDR3 runs 13 residues. The germline V gene has CDR1 SGHRS and CDR2 YFSETQ. V lost 5 bases and J lost 9, with 15 bases in between. The CDR3 nucleotides are TGCGCCAGCAGAACGGGAGAGCGGTCTGAGCAGTTCTTC. Translation: CASRTGERSEQFF.

This clonotype was observed a few times. The rearrangement uses TRBV4-1 and TRBJ1-2, with unresolved D. Germline-derived CDR1 and CDR2 are MGHRA and YSYEKL. The CDR3 is 14 residues long. Trimming stripped 0 bases from V and 2 bases from J, with 7 bases between. CDR3 sequence reads: CASSQEHSNYGYTF. Written as DNA, the CDR3 is TGCGCCAGCAGCCAAGAGCACAGCAACTATGGCTACACCTTC.

The rearrangement links TRBV29-1 to TRBJ1-1; D is ambiguous. The length of the CDR3 is 15 residues. Trimming removed 2 bases from V and 4 bases from J, with 17 bases in between. Germline CDR1 reads SQVTM; CDR2 reads ANQGSEA. The CDR3 DNA follows: TGCAGCGTTGAAAAGGGAGGGATGGGCTCCACTGAAGCTTTCTTT. Translating gives CSVEKGGMGSTEAFF.

The sample holds a few counts of this clonotype. The chain is built from TRBV5-4 and TRBJ2-1, with D perhaps assigned TRBD1 or TRBD2 (6 bases each). Germline assignment: CDR1 SGHNT and CDR2 YYREEE (reference sequence). Trimming took 4 bases from V and 5 from J, leaving 16 bases between them. The CDR3 is 15 amino acids. CDR3 protein: CASSRAGQANNEQFF. CDR3 nucleotide sequence: TGTGCCAGCAGCAGGGCGGGACAAGCAAACAATGAGCAGTTCTTC.

The chain uses TRBV7-2 and TRBJ2-3; no clear D gene. The CDR3 is 12 residues long. Between the trimmed V and J ends, which lost 5 bases and 4 bases, there was a span of 7 bases. CDR1 and CDR2 from the germline V gene are SGHTA and FQGNSA. DNA for the CDR3: TGTGCCAGCAGCCCCCCACCAGATACGCAGTATTTT. This codes for CASSPPPDTQYF.